These T cell receptor beta chains were read from a single sample in a study of cytomegalovirus exposure and HLA in healthy donors. Measured with immunoSEQ multiplex PCR; TCRdb has only the in-frame clones, and not every one. In the table there are about 360,000 clones, just over 85% of which are singletons. What was sequenced was PBMCs. These TCRs come from a woman aged 18-30 years in good health and CMV-seronegative. Both conserved end residues are part of each CDR3. Rows may omit the clone size; those that give it use once, few, many or a size class.

NA	TRBV9	TRBJ2-5	CASSLSGGEETQYF
NA	TRBV2	TRBJ2-3	CASSLTSGGADTQYF
NA	TRBV28	TRBJ1-4	CASSVRGPNEKLFF
NA	TRBV13	TRBJ2-3	CASSFYDSPDTQYF
NA	TRBV9	TRBJ2-3	CASSAGGRRGATDTQYF
NA	TRBV9	TRBJ2-1	CASSVGREPHNEQFF
NA	TRBV16	TRBJ2-7	CASSRTRDRGIWYEQYF
NA	TRBV27	TRBJ2-7	CASSLRAEGVYEQYF
NA	TRBV2	TRBJ1-1	CASSVVVTANTEAFF
NA	TRBV15	TRBJ1-2	CATSKETGGNYGYTF
once	TRBV19	TRBJ1-3	CASSEGQSNSGNTIYF
NA	TRBV10-2	TRBJ2-6	CASSPHGPRGLGFSGANVLTF
NA	TRBV5-4	TRBJ1-1	CASRSLGTRTEAFF
NA	TRBV6-1	TRBJ2-5	CASSELGTQETQYF
few	TRBV4-1	TRBJ2-1	CASSREGLSSYNEQFF
NA	TRBV10-3	TRBJ2-7	CAISSDRAHEQYF
few	TRBV30	TRBJ2-7	CAWTGSSGIEQYF
NA	TRBV29-1	TRBJ2-1	CSVEAPGDVYNEQFF
NA	TRBV6-6	TRBJ2-1	CASSSPQGHNEQFF
NA	TRBV7-3	TRBJ2-1	CASSARRDGRAADEQFF